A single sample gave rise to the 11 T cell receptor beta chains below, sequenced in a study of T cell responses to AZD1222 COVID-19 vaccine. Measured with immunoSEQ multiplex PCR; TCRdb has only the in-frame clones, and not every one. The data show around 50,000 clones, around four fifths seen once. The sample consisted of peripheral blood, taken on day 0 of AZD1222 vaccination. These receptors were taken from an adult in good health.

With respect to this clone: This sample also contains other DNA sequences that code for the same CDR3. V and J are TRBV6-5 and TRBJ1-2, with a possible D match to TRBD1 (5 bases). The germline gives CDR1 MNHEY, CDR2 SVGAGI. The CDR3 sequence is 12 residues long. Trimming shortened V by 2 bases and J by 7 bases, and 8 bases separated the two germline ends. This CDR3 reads CASSYVGGGYTF. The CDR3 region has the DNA TGTGCCAGCAGTTACGTGGGGGGTGGCTACACCTTC.

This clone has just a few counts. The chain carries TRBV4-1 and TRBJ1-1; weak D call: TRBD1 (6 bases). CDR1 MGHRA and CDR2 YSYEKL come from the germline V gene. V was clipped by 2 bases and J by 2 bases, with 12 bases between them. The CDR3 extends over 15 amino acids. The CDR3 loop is CASSQRGGGNTEAFF. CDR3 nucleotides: TGCGCCAGCAGCCAAAGGGGCGGGGGCAACACTGAAGCTTTCTTT.

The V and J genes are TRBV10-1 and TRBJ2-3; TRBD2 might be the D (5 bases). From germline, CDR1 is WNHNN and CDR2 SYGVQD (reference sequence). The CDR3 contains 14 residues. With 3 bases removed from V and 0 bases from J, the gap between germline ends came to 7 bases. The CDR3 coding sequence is TGCGCCAGCAGTGACGGAGGTAGCACAGATACGCAGTATTTT. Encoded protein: CASSDGGSTDTQYF.

CDR3: CASSVVDGYTF. CDR3 nucleotides: TGTGCCAGCAGCGTAGTCGACGGCTACACCTTC. V and J are TRBV9 and TRBJ1-2; D not certain. Trimming left V 0 bases short and J 8 bases short, with 5 bases between. The germline gives CDR1 SGDLS, CDR2 YYNGEE. This CDR3 comprises 11 residues.

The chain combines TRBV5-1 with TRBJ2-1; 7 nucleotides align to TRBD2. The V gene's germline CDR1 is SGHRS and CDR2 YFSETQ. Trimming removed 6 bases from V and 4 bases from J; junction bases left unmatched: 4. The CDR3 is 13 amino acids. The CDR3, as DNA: TGCGCCAGCAAAAGCGGGATTTACAATGAGCAGTTCTTC. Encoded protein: CASKSGIYNEQFF. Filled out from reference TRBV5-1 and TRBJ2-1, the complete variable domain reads KAGVTQTPRYLIKTRGQQVTLSCSPISGHRSVSWYQQTPGQGLQFLFEYFSETQRNKGNFPGRFSGRQFSNSRSEMNVSTLELGDSALYLCASKSGIYNEQFFGPGTRLTVL.

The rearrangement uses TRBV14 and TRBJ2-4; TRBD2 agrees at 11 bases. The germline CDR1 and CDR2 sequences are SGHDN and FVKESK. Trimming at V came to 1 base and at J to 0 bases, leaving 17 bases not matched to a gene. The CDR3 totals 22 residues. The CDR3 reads CASSQGPTSGSRGSLAKNIQYF. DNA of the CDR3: TGTGCCAGCAGCCAAGGCCCTACTAGCGGGAGTAGGGGATCCTTAGCCAAAAACATTCAGTACTTC.

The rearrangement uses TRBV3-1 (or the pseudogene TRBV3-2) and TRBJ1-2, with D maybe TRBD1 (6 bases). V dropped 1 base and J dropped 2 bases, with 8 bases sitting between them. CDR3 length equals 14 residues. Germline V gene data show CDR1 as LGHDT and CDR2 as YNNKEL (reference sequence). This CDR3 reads CASSQAGQNYGYTF. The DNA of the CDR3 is TGTGCCAGCAGCCAAGCCGGACAGAACTATGGCTACACCTTC.

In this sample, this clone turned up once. CDR3 sequence (DNA): TGCGCCAGCAGCTTGGGCAGGGGGCTAACTAATGAAAAACTGTTTTTT. Its translation: CASSLGRGLTNEKLFF. This chain links TRBV5-1 with TRBJ1-4; 8 bases agree with TRBD1. V shed 0 bases, J shed 1 base, and the junction held 2 bases outside the gene matches. This CDR3 is built from 16 residues. Germline loops: CDR1 SGHRS, CDR2 YFSETQ. The variable domain in full, completed from reference TRBV5-1 and TRBJ1-4, reads KAGVTQTPRYLIKTRGQQVTLSCSPISGHRSVSWYQQTPGQGLQFLFEYFSETQRNKGNFPGRFSGRQFSNSRSEMNVSTLELGDSALYLCASSLGRGLTNEKLFFGSGTQLSVL.

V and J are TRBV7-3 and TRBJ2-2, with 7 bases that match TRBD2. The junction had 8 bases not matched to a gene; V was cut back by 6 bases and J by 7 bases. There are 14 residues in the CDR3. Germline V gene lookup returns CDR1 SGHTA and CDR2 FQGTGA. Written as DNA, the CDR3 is TGTGCCAGCAGTGGGGCTAGCGGTCTCGGGGAGCTGTTTTTT. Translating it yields CASSGASGLGELFF.

The CDR3 region is CASSEQTQNQPQHF. The CDR3 DNA follows: TGTGCCAGCAGTGAACAGACACAGAATCAGCCCCAGCATTTT. This chain uses TRBV6-1 with TRBJ1-5, with D unclear. The V end lost 2 bases, the J end lost 4 bases, and 9 bases lay between the germline ends. This CDR3 region has 14 residues. The germline gives CDR1 MNHNS, CDR2 SASEGT.

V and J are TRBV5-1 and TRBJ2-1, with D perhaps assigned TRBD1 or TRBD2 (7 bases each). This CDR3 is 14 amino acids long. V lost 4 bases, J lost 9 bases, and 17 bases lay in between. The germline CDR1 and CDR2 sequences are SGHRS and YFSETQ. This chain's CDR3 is CASSKTTGEGEQFF. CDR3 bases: TGCGCCAGCAGCAAAACAACAGGGGAGGGTGAGCAGTTCTTC.